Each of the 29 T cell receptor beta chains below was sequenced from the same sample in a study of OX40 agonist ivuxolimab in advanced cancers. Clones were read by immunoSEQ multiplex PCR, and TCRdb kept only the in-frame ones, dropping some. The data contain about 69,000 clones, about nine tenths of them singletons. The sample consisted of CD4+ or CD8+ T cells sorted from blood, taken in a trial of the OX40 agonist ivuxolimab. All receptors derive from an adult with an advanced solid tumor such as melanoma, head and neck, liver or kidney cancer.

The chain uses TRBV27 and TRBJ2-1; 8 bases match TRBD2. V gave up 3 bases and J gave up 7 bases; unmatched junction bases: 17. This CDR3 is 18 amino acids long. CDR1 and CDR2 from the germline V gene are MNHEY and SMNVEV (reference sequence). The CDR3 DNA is TGTGCCAGCAGTTTCCTGGGGGGGAGCGGGAGTCAGGGAAATGAGCAGTTCTTC. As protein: CASSFLGGSGSQGNEQFF.

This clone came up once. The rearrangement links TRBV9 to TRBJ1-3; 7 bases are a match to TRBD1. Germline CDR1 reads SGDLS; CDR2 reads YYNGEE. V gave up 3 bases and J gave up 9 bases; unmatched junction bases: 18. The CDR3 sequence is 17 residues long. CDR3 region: CASSGQGGGEDGATIYF. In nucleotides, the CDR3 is TGTGCCAGCAGCGGCCAGGGAGGGGGCGAGGATGGAGCCACCATATATTTT.

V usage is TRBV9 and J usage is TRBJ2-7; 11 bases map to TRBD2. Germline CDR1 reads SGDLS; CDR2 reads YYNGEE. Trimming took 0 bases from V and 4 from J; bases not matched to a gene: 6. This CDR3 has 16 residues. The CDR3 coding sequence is TGTGCCAGCAGCGTAGGGCTAGCGGGAGGTCCGTACGAGCAGTACTTC. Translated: CASSVGLAGGPYEQYF. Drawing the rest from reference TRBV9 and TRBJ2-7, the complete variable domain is DSGVTQTPKHLITATGQRVTLRCSPRSGDLSVYWYQQSLDQGLQFLIQYYNGEERAKGNILERFSAQQFPDLHSELNLSSLELGDSALYFCASSVGLAGGPYEQYFGPGTRLTVT.

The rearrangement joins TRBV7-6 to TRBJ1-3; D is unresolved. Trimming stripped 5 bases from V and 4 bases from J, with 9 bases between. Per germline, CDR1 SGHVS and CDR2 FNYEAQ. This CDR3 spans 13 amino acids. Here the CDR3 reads CASSPRSGNTIYF. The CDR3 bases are TGTGCCAGCAGCCCAAGGAGCGGAAACACCATATATTTT. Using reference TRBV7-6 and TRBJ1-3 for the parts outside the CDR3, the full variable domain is GAGVSQSPRYKVTKRGQDVALRCDPISGHVSLYWYRQALGQGPEFLTYFNYEAQQDKSGLPNDRFSAERPEGSISTLTIQRTEQRDSAMYRCASSPRSGNTIYFGEGSWLTVV.

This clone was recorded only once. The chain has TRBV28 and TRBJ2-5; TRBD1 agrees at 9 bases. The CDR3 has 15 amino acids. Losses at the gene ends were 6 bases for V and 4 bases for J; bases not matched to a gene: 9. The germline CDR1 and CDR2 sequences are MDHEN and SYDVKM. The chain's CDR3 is CASRGQGTRPETQYF. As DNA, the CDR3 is TGTGCCAGCAGGGGACAGGGAACACGTCCAGAGACCCAGTACTTC. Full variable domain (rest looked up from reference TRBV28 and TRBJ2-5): DVKVTQSSRYLVKRTGEKVFLECVQDMDHENMFWYRQDPGLGLRLIYFSYDVKMKEKGDIPEGYSVSREKKERFSLILESASTNQTSMYLCASRGQGTRPETQYFGPGTRLLVL.

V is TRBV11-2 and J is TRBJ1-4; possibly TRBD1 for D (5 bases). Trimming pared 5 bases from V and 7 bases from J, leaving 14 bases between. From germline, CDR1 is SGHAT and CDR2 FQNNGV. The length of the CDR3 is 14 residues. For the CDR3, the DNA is TGTGCCAGCAGCCCATCGGGGCGGGTTGAAAAACTGTTTTTT. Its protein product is CASSPSGRVEKLFF.

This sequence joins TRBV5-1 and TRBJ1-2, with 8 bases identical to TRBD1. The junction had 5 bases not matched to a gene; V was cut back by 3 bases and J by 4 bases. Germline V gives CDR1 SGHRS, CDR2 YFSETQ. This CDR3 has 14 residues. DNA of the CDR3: TGCGCCAGCAGCTCGGGACAGGCGGCCTATGGCTACACCTTC. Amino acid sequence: CASSSGQAAYGYTF. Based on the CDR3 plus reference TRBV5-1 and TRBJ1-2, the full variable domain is KAGVTQTPRYLIKTRGQQVTLSCSPISGHRSVSWYQQTPGQGLQFLFEYFSETQRNKGNFPGRFSGRQFSNSRSEMNVSTLELGDSALYLCASSSGQAAYGYTFGSGTRLTVV.

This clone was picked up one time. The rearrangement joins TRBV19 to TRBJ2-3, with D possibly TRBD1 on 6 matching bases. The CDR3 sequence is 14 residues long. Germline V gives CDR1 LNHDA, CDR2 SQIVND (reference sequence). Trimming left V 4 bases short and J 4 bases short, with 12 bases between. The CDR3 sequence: CASSTQGLSDTQYF. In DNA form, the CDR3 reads TGTGCCAGTAGTACACAGGGATTATCAGATACGCAGTATTTT.

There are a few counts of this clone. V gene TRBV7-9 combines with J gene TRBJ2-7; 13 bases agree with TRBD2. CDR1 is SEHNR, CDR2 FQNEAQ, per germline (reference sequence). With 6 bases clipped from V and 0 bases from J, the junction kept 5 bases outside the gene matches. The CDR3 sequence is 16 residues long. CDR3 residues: CASRGLAGATSYEQYF. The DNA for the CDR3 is TGTGCCAGCAGAGGACTAGCGGGAGCCACCTCCTACGAGCAGTACTTC.

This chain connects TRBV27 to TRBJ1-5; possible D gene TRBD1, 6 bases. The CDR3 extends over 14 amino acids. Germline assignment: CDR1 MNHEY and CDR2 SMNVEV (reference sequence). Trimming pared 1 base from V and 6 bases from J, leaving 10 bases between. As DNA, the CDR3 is TGTGCCAGCAGTTTATGGGGCAGGGGTCAGCCCCAGCATTTT. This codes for CASSLWGRGQPQHF.

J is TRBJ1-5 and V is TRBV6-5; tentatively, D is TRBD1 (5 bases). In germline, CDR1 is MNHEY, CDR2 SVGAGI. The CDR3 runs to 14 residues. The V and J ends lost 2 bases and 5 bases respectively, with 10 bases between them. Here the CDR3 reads CASSYLGVDQPQHF. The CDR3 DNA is TGTGCCAGCAGTTACCTAGGGGTGGATCAGCCCCAGCATTTT.

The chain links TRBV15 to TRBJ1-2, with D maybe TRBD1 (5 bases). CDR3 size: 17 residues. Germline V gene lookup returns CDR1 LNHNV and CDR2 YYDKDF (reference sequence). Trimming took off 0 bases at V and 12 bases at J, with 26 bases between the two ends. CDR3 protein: CATSRERSIGGAISNTF. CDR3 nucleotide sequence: TGTGCCACCAGCAGAGAGCGATCCATCGGGGGAGCCATAAGTAACACCTTC.

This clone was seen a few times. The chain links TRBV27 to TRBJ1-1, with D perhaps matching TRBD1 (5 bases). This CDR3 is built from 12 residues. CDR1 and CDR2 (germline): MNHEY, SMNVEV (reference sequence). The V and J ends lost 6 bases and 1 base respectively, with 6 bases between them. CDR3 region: CASRGENTEAFF. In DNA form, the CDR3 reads TGTGCCAGCAGAGGGGAGAACACTGAAGCTTTCTTT.

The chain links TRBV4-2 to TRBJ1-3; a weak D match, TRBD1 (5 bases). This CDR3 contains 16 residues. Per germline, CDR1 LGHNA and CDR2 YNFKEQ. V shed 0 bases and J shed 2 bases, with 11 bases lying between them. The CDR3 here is CASSQDTGTAGNTIYF. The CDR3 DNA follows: TGTGCCAGCAGCCAAGATACCGGGACTGCTGGAAACACCATATATTTT.

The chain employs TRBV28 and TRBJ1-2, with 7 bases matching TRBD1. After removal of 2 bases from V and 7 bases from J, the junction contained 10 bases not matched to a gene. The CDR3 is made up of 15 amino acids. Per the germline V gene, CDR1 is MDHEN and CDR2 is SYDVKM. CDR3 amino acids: CASSLIGGGVVGYTF. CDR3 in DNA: TGTGCCAGCAGTTTAATAGGGGGCGGTGTAGTTGGCTACACCTTC.

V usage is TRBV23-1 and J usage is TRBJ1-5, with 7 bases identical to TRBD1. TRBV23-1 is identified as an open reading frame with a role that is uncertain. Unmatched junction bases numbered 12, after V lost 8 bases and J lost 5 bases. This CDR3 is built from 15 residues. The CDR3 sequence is CASFRGQPEDQPQHF. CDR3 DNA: TGCGCCAGCTTCCGGGGACAGCCGGAGGATCAGCCCCAGCATTTT.

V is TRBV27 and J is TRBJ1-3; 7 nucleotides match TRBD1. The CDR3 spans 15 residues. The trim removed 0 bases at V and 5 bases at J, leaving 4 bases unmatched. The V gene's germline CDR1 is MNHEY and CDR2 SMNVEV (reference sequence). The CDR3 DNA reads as TGTGCCAGCAGTTTATCAGGGACAGCGAGAAACACCATATATTTT. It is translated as CASSLSGTARNTIYF.

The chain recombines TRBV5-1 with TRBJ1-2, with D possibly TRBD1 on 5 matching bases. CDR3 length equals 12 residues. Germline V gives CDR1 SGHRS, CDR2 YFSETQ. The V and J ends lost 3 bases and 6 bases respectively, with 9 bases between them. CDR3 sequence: CASSSAGNGYTF. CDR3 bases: TGCGCCAGCAGCTCTGCAGGGAATGGCTACACCTTC.

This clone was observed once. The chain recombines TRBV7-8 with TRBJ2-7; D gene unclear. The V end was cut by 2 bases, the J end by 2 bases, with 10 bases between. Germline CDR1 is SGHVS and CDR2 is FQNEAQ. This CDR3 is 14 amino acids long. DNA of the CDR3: TGTGCCAGCAGCTTATTTTCTGGACCCTACGAGCAGTACTTC. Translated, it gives CASSLFSGPYEQYF. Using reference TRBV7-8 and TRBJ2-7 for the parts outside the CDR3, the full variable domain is GAGVSQSPRYKVAKRGQDVALRCDPISGHVSLFWYQQALGQGPEFLTYFQNEAQLDKSGLPSDRFFAERPEGSVSTLKIQRTQQEDSAVYLCASSLFSGPYEQYFGPGTRLTVT.

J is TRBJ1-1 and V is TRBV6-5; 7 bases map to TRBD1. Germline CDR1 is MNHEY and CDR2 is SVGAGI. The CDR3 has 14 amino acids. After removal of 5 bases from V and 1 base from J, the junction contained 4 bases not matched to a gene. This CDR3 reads CASSPPGGNTEAFF. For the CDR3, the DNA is TGTGCCAGCAGTCCCCCAGGGGGGAACACTGAAGCTTTCTTT.

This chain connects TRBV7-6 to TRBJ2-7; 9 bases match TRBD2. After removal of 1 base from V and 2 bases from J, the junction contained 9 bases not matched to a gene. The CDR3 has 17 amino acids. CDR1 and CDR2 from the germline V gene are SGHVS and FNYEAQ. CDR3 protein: CASSLGSRAGGPYEQYF. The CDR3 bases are TGTGCCAGCAGCTTAGGAAGTAGGGCGGGAGGGCCCTACGAGCAGTACTTC.

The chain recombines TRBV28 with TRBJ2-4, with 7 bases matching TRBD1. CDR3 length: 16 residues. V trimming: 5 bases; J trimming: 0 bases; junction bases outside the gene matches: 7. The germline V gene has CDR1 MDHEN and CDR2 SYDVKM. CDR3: CASSEPGQIAKNIQYF. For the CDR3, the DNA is TGTGCCAGCAGTGAACCGGGACAGATAGCCAAAAACATTCAGTACTTC.

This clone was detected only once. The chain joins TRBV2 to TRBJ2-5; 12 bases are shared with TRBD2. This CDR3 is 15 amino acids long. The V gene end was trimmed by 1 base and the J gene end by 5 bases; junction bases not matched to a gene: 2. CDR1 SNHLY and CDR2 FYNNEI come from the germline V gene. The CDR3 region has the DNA TGTGCCAGCAGTGAAGGGACTAGCGGGATTGAGACCCAGTACTTC. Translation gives CASSEGTSGIETQYF.

Here the CDR3 reads CASSPLAGVRYNEQFF. The DNA of the CDR3 is TGTGCCAGCAGCCCGCTAGCGGGAGTTAGGTACAATGAGCAGTTCTTC. J is TRBJ2-1 and V is TRBV14; 10 bases are shared with TRBD2. Trimming at V came to 4 bases and at J to 4 bases, leaving 7 bases not matched to a gene. The CDR3 extends over 16 amino acids. The germline V gene encodes CDR1 SGHDN and CDR2 FVKESK.

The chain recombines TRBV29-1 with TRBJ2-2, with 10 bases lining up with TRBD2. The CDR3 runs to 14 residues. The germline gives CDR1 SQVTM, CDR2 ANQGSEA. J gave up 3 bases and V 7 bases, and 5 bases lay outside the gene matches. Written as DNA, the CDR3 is TGCAGCGGATCTAGCGGGAGCTACACCGGGGAGCTGTTTTTT. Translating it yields CSGSSGSYTGELFF.

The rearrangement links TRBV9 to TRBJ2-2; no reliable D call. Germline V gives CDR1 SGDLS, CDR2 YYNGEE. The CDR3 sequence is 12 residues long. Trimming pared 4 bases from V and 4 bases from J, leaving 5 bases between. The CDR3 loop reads CASSLLTGELFF. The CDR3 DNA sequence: TGTGCCAGCAGCTTACTCACCGGGGAGCTGTTTTTT.

CDR3 in DNA: TGTGCCAGCAGCCCAACCCGACTAGCGAGTCACAATGAGCAGTTCTTC. Residues: CASSPTRLASHNEQFF. The V call is TRBV7-9, the J call TRBJ2-1; 8 nucleotides match TRBD2. V shed 5 bases, J shed 5 bases, and the junction held 11 bases outside the gene matches. This CDR3 is 16 amino acids long. Germline CDR1 is SEHNR and CDR2 is FQNEAQ (reference sequence).

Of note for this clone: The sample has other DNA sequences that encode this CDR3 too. For the CDR3, the DNA is TGTGCCAGCAGCCCTAGCGGGAGAAATGAGCAGTTCTTC. Protein sequence: CASSPSGRNEQFF. The J gene is TRBJ2-1, the V gene TRBV7-3; 10 positions match TRBD2. After removal of 5 bases from V and 7 bases from J, the junction contained 2 bases not matched to a gene. The CDR3 consists of 13 residues. The V gene's germline CDR1 is SGHTA and CDR2 FQGTGA.

The CDR3 sequence is CASSDFSGSNRRLIGEAFF. DNA for the CDR3: TGTGCCAGCAGTGATTTCTCAGGGTCAAATAGGCGGTTGATCGGTGAAGCTTTCTTT. J is TRBJ1-1 and V is TRBV6-1; possible D gene TRBD1, 5 bases. The V end lost 3 bases, the J end lost 7 bases, and 30 bases lay between the germline ends. CDR1 is MNHNS, CDR2 SASEGT, per germline. The CDR3 has 19 residues.